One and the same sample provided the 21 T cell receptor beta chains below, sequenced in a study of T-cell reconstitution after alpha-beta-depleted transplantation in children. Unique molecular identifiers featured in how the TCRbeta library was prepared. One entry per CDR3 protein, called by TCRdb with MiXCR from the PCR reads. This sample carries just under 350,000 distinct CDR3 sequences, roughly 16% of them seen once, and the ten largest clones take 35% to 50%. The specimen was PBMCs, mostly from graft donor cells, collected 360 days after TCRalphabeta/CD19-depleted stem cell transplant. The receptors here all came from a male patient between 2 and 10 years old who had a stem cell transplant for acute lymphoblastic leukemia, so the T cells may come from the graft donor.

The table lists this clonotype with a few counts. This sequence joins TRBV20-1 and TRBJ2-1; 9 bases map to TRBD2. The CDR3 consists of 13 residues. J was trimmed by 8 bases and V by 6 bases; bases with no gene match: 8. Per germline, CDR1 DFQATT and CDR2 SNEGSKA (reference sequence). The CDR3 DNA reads TGCAGTGCGGCGGGAGGGCCCCTGGATGAGCAGTTCTTC. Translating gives CSAAGGPLDEQFF.

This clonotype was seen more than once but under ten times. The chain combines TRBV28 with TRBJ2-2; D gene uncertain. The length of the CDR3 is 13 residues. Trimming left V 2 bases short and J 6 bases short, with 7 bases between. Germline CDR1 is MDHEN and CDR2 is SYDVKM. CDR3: CASSLPSPGELFF. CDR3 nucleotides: TGTGCCAGCAGTTTACCCTCCCCCGGGGAGCTGTTTTTT.

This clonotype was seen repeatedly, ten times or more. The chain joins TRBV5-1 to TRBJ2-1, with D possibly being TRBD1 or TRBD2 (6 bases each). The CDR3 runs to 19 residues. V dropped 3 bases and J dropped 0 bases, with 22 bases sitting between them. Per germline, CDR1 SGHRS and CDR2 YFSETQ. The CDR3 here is CASSSPGGAGTSSYNEQFF. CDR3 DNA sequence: TGCGCCAGCAGCTCCCCTGGGGGCGCGGGAACTAGCTCCTACAATGAGCAGTTCTTC.

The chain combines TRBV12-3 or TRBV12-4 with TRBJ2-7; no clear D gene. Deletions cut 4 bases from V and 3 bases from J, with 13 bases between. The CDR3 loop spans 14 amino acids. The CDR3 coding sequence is TGTGCCAGCAGTTCCGGACGGATGCTCTACGAGCAGTACTTC. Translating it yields CASSSGRMLYEQYF.

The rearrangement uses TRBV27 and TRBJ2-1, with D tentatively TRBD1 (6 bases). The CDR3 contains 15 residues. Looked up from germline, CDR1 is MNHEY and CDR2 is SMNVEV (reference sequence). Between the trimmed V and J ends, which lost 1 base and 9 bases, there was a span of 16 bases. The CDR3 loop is CASSLYGTTGFEQFF. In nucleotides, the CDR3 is TGTGCCAGCAGTTTATACGGGACAACAGGATTTGAGCAGTTCTTC.

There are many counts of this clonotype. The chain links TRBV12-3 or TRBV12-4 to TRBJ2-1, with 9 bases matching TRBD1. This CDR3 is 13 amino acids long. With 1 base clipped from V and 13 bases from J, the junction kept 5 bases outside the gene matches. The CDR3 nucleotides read TGTGCCAGCAGTTTAGGAACAGGGGGCAGACAGTTCTTC. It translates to CASSLGTGGRQFF.

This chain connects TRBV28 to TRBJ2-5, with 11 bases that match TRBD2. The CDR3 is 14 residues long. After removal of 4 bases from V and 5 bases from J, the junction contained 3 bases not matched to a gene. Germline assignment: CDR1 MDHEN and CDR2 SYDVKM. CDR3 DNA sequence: TGTGCCAGCAGTTCCCGGACTAGCGGGGAGACCCAGTACTTC. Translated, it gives CASSSRTSGETQYF.

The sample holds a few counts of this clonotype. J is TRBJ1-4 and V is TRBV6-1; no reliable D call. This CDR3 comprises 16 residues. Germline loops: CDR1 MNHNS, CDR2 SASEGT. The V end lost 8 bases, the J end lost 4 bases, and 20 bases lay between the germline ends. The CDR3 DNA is TGTGCCAGCCGCAGGAGGTTCCGGGCCAGTAATGAAAAACTGTTTTTT. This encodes CASRRRFRASNEKLFF.

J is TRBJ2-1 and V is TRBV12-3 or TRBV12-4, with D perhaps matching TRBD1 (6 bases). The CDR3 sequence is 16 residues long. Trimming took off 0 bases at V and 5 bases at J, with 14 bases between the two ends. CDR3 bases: TGTGCCAGCAGTTTAGCGTTCACAGGGAGCAACAATGAGCAGTTCTTC. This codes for CASSLAFTGSNNEQFF.

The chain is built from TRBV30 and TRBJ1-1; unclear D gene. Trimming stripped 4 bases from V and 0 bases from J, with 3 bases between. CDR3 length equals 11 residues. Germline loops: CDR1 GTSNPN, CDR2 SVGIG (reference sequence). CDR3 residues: CAWTLNTEAFF. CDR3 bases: TGTGCCTGGACTCTGAACACTGAAGCTTTCTTT.

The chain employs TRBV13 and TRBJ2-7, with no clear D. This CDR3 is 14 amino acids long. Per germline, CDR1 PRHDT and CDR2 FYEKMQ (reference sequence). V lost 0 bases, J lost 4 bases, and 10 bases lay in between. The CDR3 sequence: CASSLGERRYEQYF. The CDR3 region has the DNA TGTGCCAGCAGCTTAGGTGAGCGTCGGTACGAGCAGTACTTC. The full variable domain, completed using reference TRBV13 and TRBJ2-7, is AAGVIQSPRHLIKEKRETATLKCYPIPRHDTVYWYQQGPGQDPQFLISFYEKMQSDKGSIPDRFSAQQFSDYHSELNMSSLELGDSALYFCASSLGERRYEQYFGPGTRLTVT.

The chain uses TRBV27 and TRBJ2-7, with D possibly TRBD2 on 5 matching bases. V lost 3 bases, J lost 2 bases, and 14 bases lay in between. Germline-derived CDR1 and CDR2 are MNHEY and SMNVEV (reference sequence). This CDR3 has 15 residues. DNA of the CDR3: TGTGCCAGCAGTTTGACGGCGGGCGGTCCCTACGAGCAGTACTTC. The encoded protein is CASSLTAGGPYEQYF.

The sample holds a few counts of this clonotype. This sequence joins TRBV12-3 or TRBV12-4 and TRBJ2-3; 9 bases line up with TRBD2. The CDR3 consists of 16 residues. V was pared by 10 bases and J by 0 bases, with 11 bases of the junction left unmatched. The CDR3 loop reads CATGLAPLVSTDTQYF. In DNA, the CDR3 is TGTGCCACTGGACTAGCGCCGCTAGTTAGCACAGATACGCAGTATTTT.

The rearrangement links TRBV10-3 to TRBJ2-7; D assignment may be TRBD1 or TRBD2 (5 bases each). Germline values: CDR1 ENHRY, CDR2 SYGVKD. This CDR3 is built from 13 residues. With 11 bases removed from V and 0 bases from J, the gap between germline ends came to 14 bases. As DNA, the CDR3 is TGTGCCGTCCGGGACCCTCGCTCCTACGAGCAGTACTTC. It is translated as CAVRDPRSYEQYF.

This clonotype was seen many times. The chain's CDR3 is CASSAPTSGSTDTQYF. CDR3 nucleotides: TGTGCCAGCAGTGCCCCCACTAGCGGGAGCACAGATACGCAGTATTTT. The rearrangement joins TRBV12-3 or TRBV12-4 to TRBJ2-3; 9 positions agree with TRBD2. J lost 0 bases, V lost 5 bases, and 6 bases had no gene match. The CDR3 runs 16 residues.

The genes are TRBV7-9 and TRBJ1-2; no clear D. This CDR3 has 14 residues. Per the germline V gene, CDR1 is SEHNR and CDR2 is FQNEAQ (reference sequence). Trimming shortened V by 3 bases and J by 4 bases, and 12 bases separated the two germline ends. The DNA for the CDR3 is TGTGCCAGCAGCTTTTGGTCCCCAGCCTATGGCTACACCTTC. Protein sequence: CASSFWSPAYGYTF.

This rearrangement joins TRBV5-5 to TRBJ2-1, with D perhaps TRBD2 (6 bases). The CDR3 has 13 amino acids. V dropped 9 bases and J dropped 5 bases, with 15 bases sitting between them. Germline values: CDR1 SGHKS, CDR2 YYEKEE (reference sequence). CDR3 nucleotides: TGTGCCATGGGCCGGGGGATACACAATGAGCAGTTCTTC. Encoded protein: CAMGRGIHNEQFF.

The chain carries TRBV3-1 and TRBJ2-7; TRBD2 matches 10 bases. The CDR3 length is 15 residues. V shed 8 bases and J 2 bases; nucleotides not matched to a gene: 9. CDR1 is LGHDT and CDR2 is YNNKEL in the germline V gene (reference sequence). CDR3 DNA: TGTGCCAGCTCCCCCGGACTAGCGGTTACCTACGAGCAGTACTTC. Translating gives CASSPGLAVTYEQYF.

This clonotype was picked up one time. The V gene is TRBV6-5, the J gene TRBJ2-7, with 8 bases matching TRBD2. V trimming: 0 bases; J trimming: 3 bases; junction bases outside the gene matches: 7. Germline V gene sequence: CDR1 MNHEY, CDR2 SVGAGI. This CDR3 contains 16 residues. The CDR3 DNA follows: TGTGCCAGCAGTTACTCAGTCGGGAGGGCCCGCTACGAGCAGTACTTC. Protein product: CASSYSVGRARYEQYF.

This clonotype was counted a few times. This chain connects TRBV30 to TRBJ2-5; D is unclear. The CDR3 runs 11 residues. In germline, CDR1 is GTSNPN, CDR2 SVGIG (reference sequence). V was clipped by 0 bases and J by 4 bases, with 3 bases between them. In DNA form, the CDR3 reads TGTGCCTGGAGTGTAGGAGAGACCCAGTACTTC. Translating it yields CAWSVGETQYF.

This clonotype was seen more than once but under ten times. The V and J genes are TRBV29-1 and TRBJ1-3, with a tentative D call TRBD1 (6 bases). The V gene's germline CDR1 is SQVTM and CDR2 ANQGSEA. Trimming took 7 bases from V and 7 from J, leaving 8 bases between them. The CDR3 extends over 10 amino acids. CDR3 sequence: CSAGDNTIYF. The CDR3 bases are TGCAGCGCAGGGGACAACACCATATATTTT.